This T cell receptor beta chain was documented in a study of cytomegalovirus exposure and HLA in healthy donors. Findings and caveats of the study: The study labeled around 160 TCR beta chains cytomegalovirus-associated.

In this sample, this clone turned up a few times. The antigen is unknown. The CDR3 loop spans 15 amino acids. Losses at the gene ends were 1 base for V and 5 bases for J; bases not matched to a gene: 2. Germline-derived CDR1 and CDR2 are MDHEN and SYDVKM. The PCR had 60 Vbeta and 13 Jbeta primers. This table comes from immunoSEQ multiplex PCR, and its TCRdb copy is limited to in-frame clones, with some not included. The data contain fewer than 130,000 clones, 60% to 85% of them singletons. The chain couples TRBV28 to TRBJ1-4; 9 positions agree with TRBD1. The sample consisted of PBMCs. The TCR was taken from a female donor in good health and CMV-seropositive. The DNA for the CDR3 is TGTGCCAGCAGTTTATCAGGGACAGGGAATGAAAAACTGTTTTTT. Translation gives CASSLSGTGNEKLFF.